These 17 T cell receptor beta chains were all obtained from the same sample, sequenced in a study of CD8 T cells in Susac syndrome. RNA totalling about 0.45 to 1 ug underwent reverse transcription with random hexamers. TCRdb analysed the immunoSEQ multiplex PCR reads with MiXCR anew, one entry per CDR3 protein. In the table there are almost 450,000 distinct CDR3 sequences, roughly 85% of which are singletons. What was sequenced was CD8+ T cells from PBMCs. The receptors were sampled from a human donor with multiple sclerosis.

This clonotype was detected a few times. The gene calls are TRBV5-6 and TRBJ2-7; D is possibly TRBD1 (6 bases). Trimming cost V 2 bases and J 0 bases, with 12 bases left between them. The CDR3 is made up of 15 amino acids. CDR1 is SGHDT and CDR2 is YYEEEE in the germline V gene. The CDR3 reads CASSFASDSSYEQYF. The CDR3 nucleotides read TGTGCCAGCAGCTTTGCCTCGGACAGCTCCTACGAGCAGTACTTC.

The chain carries TRBV20-1 and TRBJ2-7; no clear D. This CDR3 contains 12 residues. The germline gives CDR1 DFQATT, CDR2 SNEGSKA (reference sequence). Deletions cut 2 bases from V and 0 bases from J, with 5 bases between. The CDR3 DNA follows: TGCAGTGCTAGAAACCCCTCCTACGAGCAGTACTTC. Translated: CSARNPSYEQYF.

The genes are TRBV5-1 and TRBJ2-7, with D possibly TRBD2 on 5 matching bases. The CDR3 has 13 residues. V lost 7 bases to trimming and J lost 2 bases, with 13 bases between them. Per the germline V gene, CDR1 is SGHRS and CDR2 is YFSETQ. The CDR3 coding sequence is TGCGCCAGCGCGGCGGGCTGGACCTACGAGCAGTACTTC. Translation gives CASAAGWTYEQYF. The full variable domain, with the rest looked up from reference TRBV5-1 and TRBJ2-7, is KAGVTQTPRYLIKTRGQQVTLSCSPISGHRSVSWYQQTPGQGLQFLFEYFSETQRNKGNFPGRFSGRQFSNSRSEMNVSTLELGDSALYLCASAAGWTYEQYFGPGTRLTVT.

This clonotype was seen just once. The chain has TRBV10-3 and TRBJ1-1; D ambiguous. Germline-derived CDR1 and CDR2 are ENHRY and SYGVKD. Trimming pared 3 bases from V and 1 base from J, leaving 12 bases between. The CDR3 covers 15 residues. CDR3 DNA sequence: TGTGCCATCAGTGAAACAGCAGAAACGAACACTGAAGCTTTCTTT. Its translation: CAISETAETNTEAFF.

This chain uses TRBV6-1 with TRBJ2-3, with a tentative D call TRBD2 (6 bases). Looked up from germline, CDR1 is MNHNS and CDR2 is SASEGT. CDR3 length: 16 residues. Trimming pared 8 bases from V and 8 bases from J, leaving 26 bases between. The CDR3 nucleotides are TGTGCCAGCGGTCTTACCCCCGTGGGGGAGGTCGGTACGCAGTATTTT. Translating gives CASGLTPVGEVGTQYF.

This chain joins TRBV13 and TRBJ2-1, with 8 bases aligning to TRBD2. Looked up from germline, CDR1 is PRHDT and CDR2 is FYEKMQ (reference sequence). J was trimmed by 8 bases and V by 5 bases; bases with no gene match: 11. This CDR3 has 15 residues. As DNA, the CDR3 is TGTGCCAGCAGCCTGAGACTAGCGTTCGGCCATGAGCAGTTCTTC. Amino acids: CASSLRLAFGHEQFF.

The V call is TRBV4-1, the J call TRBJ1-5; 9 bases match TRBD1. Germline lookup yields CDR1 MGHRA and CDR2 YSYEKL. This CDR3 is 15 amino acids long. V shed 3 bases, J shed 4 bases, and the junction held 4 bases outside the gene matches. The CDR3 region is CASSQDRGWNQPQHF. The CDR3 nucleotides are TGCGCCAGCAGCCAGGACAGGGGATGGAATCAGCCCCAGCATTTT.

The chain links TRBV2 to TRBJ2-5; 10 bases match TRBD1. Germline loops: CDR1 SNHLY, CDR2 FYNNEI. There are 17 residues in the CDR3. J lost 0 bases, V lost 6 bases, and 10 bases had no gene match. CDR3 in amino acids: CASRQEAGQGDQETQYF. The CDR3 DNA is TGTGCCAGCAGACAAGAGGCCGGACAGGGGGACCAAGAGACCCAGTACTTC.

This chain links TRBV27 with TRBJ1-4; 10 bases match TRBD1. CDR1 and CDR2 from the germline V gene are MNHEY and SMNVEV (reference sequence). Losses at the gene ends were 4 bases for V and 8 bases for J; bases not matched to a gene: 4. The CDR3 totals 14 residues. The CDR3 region is CASSSDRGREKLFF. In DNA form, the CDR3 reads TGTGCCAGCAGTTCAGACAGGGGGCGAGAAAAACTGTTTTTT.

This chain uses TRBV6-5 with TRBJ2-2, with unresolved D. This CDR3 contains 17 residues. Germline lookup yields CDR1 MNHEY and CDR2 SVGAGI. Trimming shortened V by 0 bases and J by 6 bases, and 17 bases separated the two germline ends. CDR3 amino acids: CASSYSPHSSSAGELFF. CDR3 coding DNA: TGTGCCAGCAGTTACTCTCCTCACTCATCCTCGGCCGGGGAGCTGTTTTTT.

The chain has TRBV4-1 and TRBJ1-2; D gene uncertain. The V gene's germline CDR1 is MGHRA and CDR2 YSYEKL. The CDR3 loop spans 15 amino acids. V was shortened by 2 bases and J by 5 bases, with 15 bases between the two germline ends. CDR3: CASSQTLSLLYGYTF. As DNA, the CDR3 is TGCGCCAGCAGCCAAACTTTATCACTGCTATATGGCTACACCTTC.

The genes are TRBV7-9 and TRBJ2-3; TRBD2 aligns across 8 bases. Germline V lookup: CDR1 SEHNR, CDR2 FQNEAQ (reference sequence). V lost 1 base and J lost 0; bases outside the gene matches: 6. The CDR3 runs to 17 residues. The chain's CDR3 is CASSLVALAGSTDTQYF. As DNA, the CDR3 is TGTGCCAGCAGCTTAGTAGCCCTAGCGGGTAGCACAGATACGCAGTATTTT.

The chain combines TRBV20-1 with TRBJ2-5, with D possibly TRBD2 on 7 matching bases. The CDR3 runs to 14 residues. The germline gives CDR1 DFQATT, CDR2 SNEGSKA (reference sequence). Trimming stripped 0 bases from V and 4 bases from J, with 12 bases between. The CDR3 coding sequence is TGCAGTGCTAGAGATGGGGGGGCCTCAGAGACCCAGTACTTC. Translating it yields CSARDGGASETQYF.

A single count supports this clonotype. The chain uses TRBV20-1 and TRBJ1-1, with D unresolved. Trimming cost V 3 bases and J 4 bases, with 12 bases left between them. The CDR3 extends over 13 amino acids. CDR1 DFQATT and CDR2 SNEGSKA come from the germline V gene (reference sequence). The CDR3 DNA is TGCAGTGCTAGTTTGAGGGAGGGCACTGAAGCTTTCTTT. Amino acids: CSASLREGTEAFF.

The chain carries TRBV6-1 and TRBJ2-7, with D unresolved. From germline, CDR1 is MNHNS and CDR2 SASEGT. V was pared by 5 bases and J by 1 base, with 9 bases between. There are 13 residues in the CDR3. The CDR3 protein is CASSQLASYEQYF. For the CDR3, the DNA is TGTGCCAGCAGTCAGCTTGCATCCTACGAGCAGTACTTC.

The rearrangement uses TRBV6-1 and TRBJ2-7, with D possibly being TRBD1 (5 bases). With 0 bases removed from V and 4 bases from J, the gap between germline ends came to 13 bases. CDR1 is MNHNS, CDR2 SASEGT, per germline. The CDR3 spans 15 residues. The CDR3 reads CASSEAPGHGYEQYF. DNA for the CDR3: TGTGCCAGCAGTGAAGCTCCCGGACACGGGTACGAGCAGTACTTC.

The J gene is TRBJ2-6, the V gene TRBV5-1; D possibly corresponds to TRBD2 (5 bases). Trimming cost V 0 bases and J 4 bases, with 8 bases left between them. Germline V gene sequence: CDR1 SGHRS, CDR2 YFSETQ. The CDR3 is 15 residues long. The CDR3 DNA reads TGCGCCAGCAGCTTGGGATGGAGGGGGGCCAACGTCCTGACTTTC. It translates to CASSLGWRGANVLTF.